This TCR beta chain was captured by sequencing in a study of blood T cell repertoires in COVID-19. Study-level background: From the United States, Italy and Spain came samples of acute and convalescent COVID-19.

Categorization into cohorts depended on clinical history that participants reported. Original processing methods: Reference gene primer amplification gave nucleated cell count estimates. The table came from immunoSEQ multiplex PCR; TCRdb's copy has only in-frame clones and leaves some out. V and J calls and clone size come straight from that table; D and trimming were deduced from the DNA. The table shows under 200,000 clones, with 70% to 80% occurring only once. The CDR3 has 15 residues. The J segment lost 4 bases and the V segment lost 2 bases, leaving 8 bases of the junction unmatched. Germline V CDR1 and CDR2: LGHDT, YNNKEL (reference sequence).

This chain connects TRBV3-1 (or the pseudogene TRBV3-2) to TRBJ2-7; 7 bases are a match to TRBD1. The sample was PBMCs or T cells enriched from blood (not recorded which). This receptor was taken from a woman aged 70-85 years in a cohort exposed to, infected with or recovered from COVID-19 (not recorded which). Here the CDR3 reads CASSQTPGQIYEQYF. Here the CDR3 DNA reads TGTGCCAGCAGCCAAACGCCGGGACAGATTTACGAGCAGTACTTC.